This entry lists 11 T cell receptor beta chains sequenced from one sample in a study of shared T cell receptors in the human thymus (dated by TCRdb to about 2021). The library was built by means of the immunoSEQ multiplex PCR assay. Held by TCRdb, this immuneACCESS table contains in-frame sequences only and omits some clones. Under half of the omission traces to an unresolved V gene where checked; the cause of the rest is unknown. Counted in this sample were 500,000 to 750,000 clones; 85% to 90% of them appeared once. About 0.01% of the sample goes to the ten largest clones. These data were also reused for a study on human thymus T cells.

Sequenced: thymocytes. The receptors derive from a boy in the first two years of life with a congenital heart defect. Donor details come from another sample of the same person, matched by shared clones.

J is TRBJ1-2 and V is TRBV10-3; TRBD1 agrees at 7 bases. The germline V gene encodes CDR1 ENHRY and CDR2 SYGVKD. The V segment lost 2 bases and the J segment 1 base; nucleotides outside the gene matches: 1. This CDR3 region has 14 residues. The CDR3 DNA is TGTGCCATCAGTGAGAGACAGGGTAACTATGGCTACACCTTC. Amino acid sequence: CAISERQGNYGYTF.

This clone showed up just once. The chain employs TRBV4-2 and TRBJ2-3; D might be TRBD1 (5 bases). V dropped 0 bases and J dropped 6 bases, with 7 bases sitting between them. This CDR3 has 13 residues. Germline CDR1 and CDR2: LGHNA and YNFKEQ. This CDR3 reads CASSQDSGDTQYF. The CDR3 DNA follows: TGTGCCAGCAGCCAAGATTCAGGGGATACGCAGTATTTT.

This clone was counted only a few times. This chain joins TRBV15 and TRBJ1-2; D uncertain. V shed 3 bases and J shed 4 bases, with 12 bases lying between them. CDR3 length: 14 amino acids. Looked up from germline, CDR1 is LNHNV and CDR2 is YYDKDF (reference sequence). CDR3 nucleotides: TGTGCCACCAGCAGTGAGAGTGGGAGCTATGGCTACACCTTC. Amino acids: CATSSESGSYGYTF.

This clone is a singleton in its sample. The chain is built from TRBV7-2 and TRBJ2-1; 11 positions agree with TRBD2. CDR1 is SGHTA, CDR2 FQGNSA, per germline. The CDR3 sequence is 16 residues long. Trimming removed 0 bases from V and 6 bases from J; junction bases left unmatched: 4. CDR3 nucleotides: TGTGCCAGCAGCTTAGCGGGCCTAGCGGGAGGCAATGAGCAGTTCTTC. Protein product: CASSLAGLAGGNEQFF.

V and J are TRBV5-4 and TRBJ2-2; 15 nucleotides align to TRBD2. The CDR3 contains 17 residues. The germline CDR1 and CDR2 sequences are SGHNT and YYREEE (reference sequence). V shed 4 bases and J 8 bases; nucleotides not matched to a gene: 9. CDR3 sequence reads: CASSVKSGTSGRGELFF. DNA for the CDR3: TGTGCCAGCAGCGTCAAATCGGGGACTAGCGGGAGGGGGGAGCTGTTTTTT.

The genes are TRBV28 and TRBJ2-4; 9 bases map to TRBD2. The CDR3 contains 19 residues. The V and J ends lost 5 bases and 0 bases, in that order; junction bases with no gene match: 14. CDR1 and CDR2 from the germline V gene are MDHEN and SYDVKM. The CDR3 nucleotides are TGTGCCAGCAGTCCCCTGGCTCCCCTAGCGGGACTAGCCAAAAACATTCAGTACTTC. Translating gives CASSPLAPLAGLAKNIQYF.

The chain couples TRBV19 to TRBJ1-4; 11 nucleotides agree with TRBD1. J lost 8 bases, V lost 1 base, and 12 bases had no gene match. The CDR3 runs 18 residues. Germline V gene data show CDR1 as LNHDA and CDR2 as SQIVND (reference sequence). The DNA of the CDR3 is TGTGCCAGTAGTATAGGGGACCAGGAGGACAGGGGGCGAGAAAAACTGTTTTTT. It encodes CASSIGDQEDRGREKLFF. Full variable domain (remainder filled in from reference TRBV19 and TRBJ1-4): DGGITQSPKYLFRKEGQNVTLSCEQNLNHDAMYWYRQDPGQGLRLIYYSQIVNDFQKGDIAEGYSVSREKKESFPLTVTSAQKNPTAFYLCASSIGDQEDRGREKLFFGSGTQLSVL.

A few counts support this clone. The gene calls are TRBV5-5 and TRBJ2-6; 10 nucleotides line up with TRBD1. Germline V lookup: CDR1 SGHKS, CDR2 YYEKEE (reference sequence). The CDR3 totals 18 residues. Trimming at V came to 2 bases and at J to 0 bases, leaving 5 bases not matched to a gene. CDR3 sequence (DNA): TGTGCCAGCAGCTTAGGGGGACAGGGGCACTCTGGGGCCAACGTCCTGACTTTC. Protein: CASSLGGQGHSGANVLTF.

This clone was seen only once. This rearrangement joins TRBV4-2 to TRBJ2-5, with TRBD2 as a possible D gene (6 bases). Deletions cut 0 bases from V and 3 bases from J, with 11 bases between. CDR1 LGHNA and CDR2 YNFKEQ come from the germline V gene. The CDR3 loop spans 15 amino acids. CDR3 DNA: TGTGCCAGCAGCCAAGATATTTGGGGGGAAGAGACCCAGTACTTC. Its translation: CASSQDIWGEETQYF.

J is TRBJ1-1 and V is TRBV23-1; possibly TRBD1 for D (6 bases). TRBV23-1 belongs to the ORF category, with a function that is uncertain. The CDR3 is made up of 15 amino acids. Trimming stripped 0 bases from V and 3 bases from J, with 11 bases between. The CDR3 DNA is TGCGCCAGCAGTCAATCGGCAGGGGCTGACACTGAAGCTTTCTTT. Translated, it gives CASSQSAGADTEAFF.

The chain combines TRBV7-3 with TRBJ2-3; TRBD2 is a possible D gene (6 bases). The CDR3 contains 17 residues. Per germline, CDR1 SGHTA and CDR2 FQGTGA. V lost 1 base and J lost 2, with 16 bases in between. This chain's CDR3 is CASSLKAPGGDTDTQYF. In DNA form, the CDR3 reads TGTGCCAGCAGCTTAAAGGCCCCCGGCGGGGACACAGATACGCAGTATTTT.